This entry lists 29 T cell receptor beta chains sequenced from one sample in a study of technical replicates of blood from a few donors. Assay used: immunoSEQ multiplex PCR; TCRdb lists only in-frame clones, some missing. This sample has fewer than 90,000 clones, with roughly 90% found just once. Sequencing was performed on T cells isolated from PBMCs. Source of these receptors: a human donor in good health.

The V and J genes are TRBV6-4 and TRBJ2-2; D is unresolved. The CDR3 has 14 amino acids. The germline CDR1 and CDR2 sequences are MRHNA and SNTAGT. Between the trimmed V and J ends, which lost 5 bases and 2 bases, there was a span of 9 bases. CDR3 loop: CASSSQRNTGELFF. For the CDR3, the DNA is TGTGCCAGCAGTTCCCAGCGAAACACCGGGGAGCTGTTTTTT.

The genes are TRBV28 and TRBJ2-5; 8 nucleotides align to TRBD1. In germline, CDR1 is MDHEN, CDR2 SYDVKM. J lost 5 bases, V lost 4 bases, and 12 bases had no gene match. CDR3 length: 16 residues. In DNA form, the CDR3 reads TGTGCCAGCAGTTCAATAGGTTCAGGGGGCATGGAGACCCAGTACTTC. Translated, it gives CASSSIGSGGMETQYF. Full variable domain (remainder filled in from reference TRBV28 and TRBJ2-5): DVKVTQSSRYLVKRTGEKVFLECVQDMDHENMFWYRQDPGLGLRLIYFSYDVKMKEKGDIPEGYSVSREKKERFSLILESASTNQTSMYLCASSSIGSGGMETQYFGPGTRLLVL.

This clone appeared a few times. The same CDR3 can be traced to other DNA sequences in this sample. CDR3 coding DNA: TGTGCCAGCAGCTTAACAGTCAACACTGAAGCTTTCTTT. Translation: CASSLTVNTEAFF. The chain employs TRBV7-2 and TRBJ1-1; unclear D gene. Germline CDR1 reads SGHTA; CDR2 reads FQGNSA. There are 13 residues in the CDR3. V was shortened by 2 bases and J by 2 bases, with 6 bases between the two germline ends. The variable domain in full, with the rest retrieved from reference TRBV7-2 and TRBJ1-1, is GAGVSQSPSNKVTEKGKDVELRCDPISGHTALYWYRQSLGQGLEFLIYFQGNSAPDKSGLPSDRFSAERTGGSVSTLTIQRTQQEDSAVYLCASSLTVNTEAFFGQGTRLTVV.

The chain employs TRBV27 and TRBJ1-1; perhaps TRBD1 as D (5 bases). The V and J ends lost 3 bases and 7 bases respectively, with 9 bases between them. In germline, CDR1 is MNHEY, CDR2 SMNVEV (reference sequence). The CDR3 is 12 residues long. The CDR3 reads CASSFRDSEAFF. In DNA form, the CDR3 reads TGTGCCAGCAGTTTCCGCGACAGTGAAGCTTTCTTT.

V is TRBV18 and J is TRBJ2-2; the D is unclear. The CDR3 loop spans 13 amino acids. V was trimmed by 3 bases and J by 3 bases, leaving 5 bases between them. CDR1 and CDR2 (germline): KGHSH, LQKENI. CDR3 DNA sequence: TGTGCCAGCTCACCTCCCTACACCGGGGAGCTGTTTTTT. This gives the protein CASSPPYTGELFF.

The CDR3 DNA is TGCGCCAGCAGCCGGACAGGGGGCGACGAGCAGTACTTC. This translates into CASSRTGGDEQYF. The chain uses TRBV4-3 and TRBJ2-7, with TRBD1 identical over 11 bases. The length of the CDR3 is 13 residues. V was clipped by 4 bases and J by 5 bases; unmatched bases: 1. The germline gives CDR1 LGHNA, CDR2 YSLEER.

The chain links TRBV28 to TRBJ1-2; the match to TRBD1 covers 9 bases. Germline CDR1 reads MDHEN; CDR2 reads SYDVKM. CDR3 length: 14 amino acids. After removal of 3 bases from V and 8 bases from J, the junction contained 7 bases not matched to a gene. The CDR3 coding sequence is TGTGCCAGCAGTTTTCCCGGGACAGGGTTAGGCTACACCTTC. The encoded protein is CASSFPGTGLGYTF.

This chain links TRBV28 with TRBJ2-7; no definite D call. Trimming stripped 1 base from V and 1 base from J, with 11 bases between. Per germline, CDR1 MDHEN and CDR2 SYDVKM. The CDR3 runs 15 residues. The CDR3: CASSLSGDASYEQYF. The CDR3, as DNA: TGTGCCAGCAGTTTATCAGGTGACGCATCCTACGAGCAGTACTTC. Looking up the rest from reference TRBV28 and TRBJ2-7 gives the full variable domain: DVKVTQSSRYLVKRTGEKVFLECVQDMDHENMFWYRQDPGLGLRLIYFSYDVKMKEKGDIPEGYSVSREKKERFSLILESASTNQTSMYLCASSLSGDASYEQYFGPGTRLTVT.

V is TRBV5-8 and J is TRBJ1-4; possibly TRBD1 for D (5 bases). The CDR3 is 18 residues long. V was pared by 6 bases and J by 3 bases, with 24 bases between. Germline V gene data show CDR1 as SGHTS and CDR2 as YDEGEE. CDR3 protein: CASKGGVRRLGSNEKLFF. CDR3 DNA sequence: TGTGCCAGCAAGGGAGGGGTTAGAAGGCTTGGTTCTAATGAAAAACTGTTTTTT.

The chain joins TRBV11-2 to TRBJ2-3; 10 bases agree with TRBD2. The CDR3 runs 16 residues. CDR1 and CDR2 from the germline V gene are SGHAT and FQNNGV. Trimming removed 3 bases from V and 4 bases from J; junction bases left unmatched: 7. CDR3 loop: CASSFLAGVRADTQYF. DNA of the CDR3: TGTGCCAGCAGCTTTCTAGCGGGAGTTAGGGCAGATACGCAGTATTTT. Filled out from reference TRBV11-2 and TRBJ2-3, the complete variable domain reads EAGVAQSPRYKIIEKRQSVAFWCNPISGHATLYWYQQILGQGPKLLIQFQNNGVVDDSQLPKDRFSAERLKGVDSTLKIQPAKLEDSAVYLCASSFLAGVRADTQYFGPGTRLTVL.

This sequence joins TRBV27 and TRBJ2-2, with D unresolved. CDR3 length: 16 amino acids. Looked up from germline, CDR1 is MNHEY and CDR2 is SMNVEV (reference sequence). V was pared by 3 bases and J by 1 base, with 12 bases between. CDR3 in DNA: TGTGCCAGCAGTTTTTCCGAGACACTGAACACCGGGGAGCTGTTTTTT. Translated: CASSFSETLNTGELFF.

The chain combines TRBV6-6 with TRBJ1-2; 7 bases fit TRBD1. Germline V lookup: CDR1 MNHNY, CDR2 SVGAGI (reference sequence). Trimming removed 11 bases from V and 4 bases from J; junction bases left unmatched: 7. The CDR3 is 12 residues long. As DNA, the CDR3 is TGTGCCGGAACGACAGGGCTCTATGGCTACACCTTC. Its protein product is CAGTTGLYGYTF.

V is TRBV27 and J is TRBJ2-1, with a tentative D call TRBD1 (5 bases). From germline, CDR1 is MNHEY and CDR2 SMNVEV (reference sequence). The ends were cut back, 7 bases at V and 8 bases at J, with 15 bases in the middle. The CDR3 covers 13 residues. The CDR3 here is CASTELWGDEQFF. The CDR3 DNA is TGTGCCAGCACCGAGTTATGGGGCGATGAGCAGTTCTTC.

This clone is a singleton in its sample. This rearrangement joins TRBV6-6 to TRBJ2-7, with TRBD2 matching 9 bases. CDR3 length equals 15 residues. Trimming removed 5 bases from V and 6 bases from J; junction bases left unmatched: 11. CDR1 is MNHNY, CDR2 SVGAGI, per germline (reference sequence). CDR3 residues: CASSDPGTSNFEQYF. CDR3 DNA sequence: TGTGCCAGCAGTGACCCCGGGACTAGCAATTTCGAGCAGTACTTC.

The chain combines TRBV2 with TRBJ1-2; D remains ambiguous. Germline CDR1 and CDR2: SNHLY and FYNNEI. The germline V and J ends were trimmed by 3 bases and 2 bases, with 16 bases remaining between them. This CDR3 spans 16 amino acids. The CDR3 loop reads CASSDLRRFTNYGYTF. The CDR3 bases are TGTGCCAGCAGTGATCTACGGCGGTTCACCAACTATGGCTACACCTTC.

The chain combines TRBV5-6 with TRBJ2-5, with D unclear. Germline V gene data show CDR1 as SGHDT and CDR2 as YYEEEE. CDR3 length equals 14 residues. V was clipped by 4 bases and J by 2 bases, with 12 bases between them. The CDR3 DNA reads as TGTGCCAGCAGCGCGCAATGGAGTCAAGAGACCCAGTACTTC. Translating gives CASSAQWSQETQYF.

This rearrangement joins TRBV5-1 to TRBJ2-7; 10 bases are a match to TRBD2. V was pared by 0 bases and J by 0 bases, with 12 bases of the junction left unmatched. This CDR3 has 19 residues. CDR1 and CDR2 from the germline V gene are SGHRS and YFSETQ. CDR3 region: CASSLEPGLAMGRSYEQYF. CDR3 DNA sequence: TGCGCCAGCAGCTTGGAGCCGGGACTAGCGATGGGGCGCTCCTACGAGCAGTACTTC.

CDR3: CASSSRRFSYNEQFF. As DNA, the CDR3 is TGTGCCAGCAGCTCCCGGAGGTTCTCCTACAATGAGCAGTTCTTC. The V call is TRBV5-6, the J call TRBJ2-1; D might be TRBD2 (5 bases). The V end lost 3 bases, the J end lost 0 bases, and 10 bases lay between the germline ends. Germline CDR1 is SGHDT and CDR2 is YYEEEE. The CDR3 is 15 amino acids.

This sequence joins TRBV7-9 and TRBJ1-2; TRBD1 matches at 8 bases. V shed 2 bases and J 3 bases; nucleotides not matched to a gene: 14. The CDR3 contains 18 residues. Germline CDR1 is SEHNR and CDR2 is FQNEAQ (reference sequence). This CDR3 is CASSLYFYRGSVDYGYTF. CDR3 bases: TGTGCCAGCAGCTTATATTTTTACAGGGGGTCAGTAGACTATGGCTACACCTTC.

This clone is a singleton in its sample. The CDR3 sequence is CASTGQARYDEKLFF. CDR3 in DNA: TGTGCCAGCACCGGACAGGCTAGATATGATGAAAAACTGTTTTTT. The chain links TRBV2 to TRBJ1-4, with 7 bases that match TRBD1. Looked up from germline, CDR1 is SNHLY and CDR2 is FYNNEI. This CDR3 is 15 amino acids long. V shed 7 bases, J shed 6 bases, and the junction held 11 bases outside the gene matches.

The genes are TRBV30 and TRBJ1-5; the D is unclear. Between the trimmed V and J ends, which lost 0 bases and 7 bases, there was a span of 7 bases. The germline V gene encodes CDR1 GTSNPN and CDR2 SVGIG (reference sequence). This CDR3 has 12 residues. CDR3 sequence: CAWSVYRQPQHF. The CDR3 bases are TGTGCCTGGAGTGTTTATCGGCAGCCCCAGCATTTT.

This clone appeared a single time. In nucleotides, the CDR3 is TGTGCCAGCAGCTTTACTGGACAGGGAAACACTGAAGCTTTCTTT. The encoded protein is CASSFTGQGNTEAFF. V and J are TRBV11-3 and TRBJ1-1, with 8 positions matching TRBD1. The V segment lost 3 bases and the J segment 2 bases; nucleotides outside the gene matches: 5. CDR1 SGHNT and CDR2 YENEEA come from the germline V gene. CDR3 size: 15 residues. The full variable domain, with the rest looked up from reference TRBV11-3 and TRBJ1-1, is EAGVVQSPRYKIIEKKQPVAFWCNPISGHNTLYWYLQNLGQGPELLIRYENEEAVDDSQLPKDRFSAERLKGVDSTLKIQPAELGDSAVYLCASSFTGQGNTEAFFGQGTRLTVV.

The table lists this clone with a few counts. The genes are TRBV4-2 and TRBJ2-3; D is undetermined. CDR1 and CDR2 from the germline V gene are LGHNA and YNFKEQ. This CDR3 spans 15 amino acids. Trimming took 0 bases from V and 4 from J, leaving 11 bases between them. The CDR3 DNA is TGTGCCAGCAGCCAAGATACTATGGAGTCAGATACGCAGTATTTT. It specifies CASSQDTMESDTQYF.

The V and J genes are TRBV2 and TRBJ2-1; TRBD1 matches 7 bases. This CDR3 comprises 15 residues. The J segment lost 6 bases and the V segment lost 6 bases, leaving 11 bases of the junction unmatched. CDR1 is SNHLY and CDR2 is FYNNEI in the germline V gene. CDR3 in amino acids: CASSPRSTGPNEQFF. DNA of the CDR3: TGTGCCAGCAGCCCTAGGTCGACAGGGCCCAATGAGCAGTTCTTC. The whole variable domain, remainder taken from reference TRBV2 and TRBJ2-1, is EPEVTQTPSHQVTQMGQEVILRCVPISNHLYFYWYRQILGQKVEFLVSFYNNEISEKSEIFDDQFSVERPDGSNFTLKIRSTKLEDSAMYFCASSPRSTGPNEQFFGPGTRLTVL.

This clone turned up a few times. The chain recombines TRBV6-4 with TRBJ2-6; the match to TRBD2 covers 9 bases. The CDR3 has 17 amino acids. Per the germline V gene, CDR1 is MRHNA and CDR2 is SNTAGT. V was pared by 0 bases and J by 2 bases, with 2 bases of the junction left unmatched. CDR3 loop: CASSDSSSGTGANVLTF. The CDR3 bases are TGTGCCAGCAGTGACTCGTCTAGCGGGACTGGGGCCAACGTCCTGACTTTC.

The CDR3 loop is CASSLRGGRLDEQFF. CDR3 sequence (DNA): TGTGCCAGCAGCTTAAGGGGCGGGAGGCTCGATGAGCAGTTCTTC. The rearrangement uses TRBV11-2 and TRBJ2-1; 8 bases line up with TRBD2. Germline CDR1 is SGHAT and CDR2 is FQNNGV. V was clipped by 2 bases and J by 8 bases; unmatched bases: 8. The CDR3 runs 15 residues.

The chain recombines TRBV19 with TRBJ2-1; the D gene is possibly TRBD2 (5 bases). The CDR3 loop spans 15 amino acids. Germline CDR1 LNHDA, CDR2 SQIVND (reference sequence). V gave up 0 bases and J gave up 2 bases, with 8 bases separating them. CDR3 nucleotides: TGTGCCAGTAGTATAGAGGACTTCGCCTACAATGAGCAGTTCTTC. Its translation: CASSIEDFAYNEQFF.

The V and J genes are TRBV10-3 and TRBJ2-5; the D gene is possibly TRBD2 (5 bases). Germline V gives CDR1 ENHRY, CDR2 SYGVKD. The CDR3 consists of 13 residues. Trimming stripped 2 bases from V and 5 bases from J, with 9 bases between. CDR3 in amino acids: CAISESRGETQYF. The CDR3 DNA sequence: TGTGCCATCAGTGAGAGCCGAGGGGAGACCCAGTACTTC.

This sequence joins TRBV29-1 and TRBJ1-3, with D maybe TRBD1 (5 bases). CDR1 and CDR2 (germline): SQVTM, ANQGSEA. The CDR3 length is 15 residues. Between the trimmed V and J ends, which lost 6 bases and 0 bases, there was a span of 15 bases. CDR3 in amino acids: CSVAAGRNSGNTIYF. The CDR3 DNA is TGCAGCGTCGCCGCGGGGCGGAACTCTGGAAACACCATATATTTT.